This TCR beta chain was found in a study of blood T cell repertoires in COVID-19. Study background: Some COVID-19 samples were acute and others convalescent; all came from the United States, Italy and Spain. T cells, B-cell-depleted T cells, or PBMCs provided the cDNA or gDNA that served as material.

Between the trimmed V and J ends, which lost 1 base and 1 base, there was a span of 14 bases. CDR1 is MGHRA and CDR2 is YSYEKL in the germline V gene. The CDR3 covers 17 residues. As handled by the study authors: Cell counts per sample came from amplifying reference gene primers. Assay: immunoSEQ multiplex PCR; the TCRdb copy retains only in-frame clones and omits some. That table is the source of V, J and clone size, and D and trimming were worked out from the DNA. Among under 300,000 clones listed, 85% to 90% were seen once. Sequencing was carried out using peripheral blood. The source is a man aged 60-69 years with acute or convalescent COVID-19. The gene calls are TRBV4-1 and TRBJ2-1, with D tentatively TRBD2 (6 bases). CDR3 coding DNA: TGCGCCAGCAGCCAAGTTAGCGGCCTGGGATCCTACAATGAGCAGTTCTTC. Encoded protein: CASSQVSGLGSYNEQFF.